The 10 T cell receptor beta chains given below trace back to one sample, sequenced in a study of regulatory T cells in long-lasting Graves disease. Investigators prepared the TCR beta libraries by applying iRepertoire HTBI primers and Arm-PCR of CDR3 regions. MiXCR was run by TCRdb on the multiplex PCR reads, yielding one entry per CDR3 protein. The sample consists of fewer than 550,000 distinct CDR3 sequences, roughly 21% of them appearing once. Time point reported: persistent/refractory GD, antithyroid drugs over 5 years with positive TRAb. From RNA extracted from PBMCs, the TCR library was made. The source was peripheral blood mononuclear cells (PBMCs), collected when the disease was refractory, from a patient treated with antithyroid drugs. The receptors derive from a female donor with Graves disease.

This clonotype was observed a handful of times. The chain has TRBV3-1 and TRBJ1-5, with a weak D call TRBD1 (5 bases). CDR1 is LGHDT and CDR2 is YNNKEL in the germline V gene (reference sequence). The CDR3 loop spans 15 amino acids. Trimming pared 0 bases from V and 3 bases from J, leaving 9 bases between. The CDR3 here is CASSQEGTDNQPQHF. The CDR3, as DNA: TGTGCCAGCAGCCAAGAGGGGACGGACAATCAGCCCCAGCATTTT.

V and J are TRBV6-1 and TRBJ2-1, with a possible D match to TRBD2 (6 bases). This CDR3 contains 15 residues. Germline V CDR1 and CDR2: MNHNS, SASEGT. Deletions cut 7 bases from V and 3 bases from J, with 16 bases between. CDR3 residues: CASTKVGLLYNEQFF. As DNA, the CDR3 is TGTGCCAGCACCAAAGTAGGACTACTCTACAATGAGCAGTTCTTC.

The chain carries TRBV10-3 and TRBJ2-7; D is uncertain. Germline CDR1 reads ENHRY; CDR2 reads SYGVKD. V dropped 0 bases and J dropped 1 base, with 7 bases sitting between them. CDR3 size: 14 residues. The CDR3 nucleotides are TGTGCCATCAGTGAGTCGATTGGTTCCTACGAGCAGTACTTC. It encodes CAISESIGSYEQYF.

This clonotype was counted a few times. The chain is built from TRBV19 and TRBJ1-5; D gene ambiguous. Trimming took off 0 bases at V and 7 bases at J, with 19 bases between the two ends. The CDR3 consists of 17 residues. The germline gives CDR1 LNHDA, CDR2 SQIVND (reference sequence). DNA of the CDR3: TGTGCCAGTAGTATAGATCTTCCGGCAGTAGCAAGCCAGCCCCAGCATTTT. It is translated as CASSIDLPAVASQPQHF.

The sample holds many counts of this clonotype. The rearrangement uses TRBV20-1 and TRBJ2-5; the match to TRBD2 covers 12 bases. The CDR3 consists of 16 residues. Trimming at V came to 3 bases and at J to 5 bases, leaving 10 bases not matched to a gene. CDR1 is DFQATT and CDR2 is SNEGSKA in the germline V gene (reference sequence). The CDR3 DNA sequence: TGCAGTGCTAGTAGACTAGCGGGAGAGGTTTGGGAGACCCAGTACTTC. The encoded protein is CSASRLAGEVWETQYF.

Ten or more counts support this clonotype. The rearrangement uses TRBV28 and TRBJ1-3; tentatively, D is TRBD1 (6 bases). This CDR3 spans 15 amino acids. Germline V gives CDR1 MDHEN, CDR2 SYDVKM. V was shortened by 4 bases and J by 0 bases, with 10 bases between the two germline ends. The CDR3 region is CASSSSDSSGNTIYF. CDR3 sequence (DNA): TGTGCCAGCAGTTCCTCGGACAGCTCTGGAAACACCATATATTTT.

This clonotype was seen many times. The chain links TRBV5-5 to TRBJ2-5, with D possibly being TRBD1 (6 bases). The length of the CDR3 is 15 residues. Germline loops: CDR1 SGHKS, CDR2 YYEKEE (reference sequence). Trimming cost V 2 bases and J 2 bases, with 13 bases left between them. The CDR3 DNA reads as TGTGCCAGCAGCTTTGGGCAGGGGCGGCAAGAGACCCAGTACTTC. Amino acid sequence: CASSFGQGRQETQYF.

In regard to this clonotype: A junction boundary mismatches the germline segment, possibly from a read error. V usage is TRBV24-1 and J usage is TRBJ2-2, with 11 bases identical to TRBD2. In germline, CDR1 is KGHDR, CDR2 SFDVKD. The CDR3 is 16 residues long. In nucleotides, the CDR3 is TGTGCCACCGGGGTGAGCGGACTAGCGGGCACCGGGGGGCTGTTTTTT. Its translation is CATGVSGLAGTGGLFF.

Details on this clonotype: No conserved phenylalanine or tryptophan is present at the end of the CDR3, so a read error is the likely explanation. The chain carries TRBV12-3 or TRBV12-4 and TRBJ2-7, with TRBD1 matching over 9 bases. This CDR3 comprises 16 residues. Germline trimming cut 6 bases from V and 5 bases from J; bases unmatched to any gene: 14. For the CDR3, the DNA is TGTGCCAGCAGGCGGAACGCCGGGACAGGGAGGAACGAGCAGTACTCC. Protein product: CASRRNAGTGRNEQYS.

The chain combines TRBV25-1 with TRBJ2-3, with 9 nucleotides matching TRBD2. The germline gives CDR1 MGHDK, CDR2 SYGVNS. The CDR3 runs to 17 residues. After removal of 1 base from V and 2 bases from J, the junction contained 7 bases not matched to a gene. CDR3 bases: TGTGCCAGCAGTGAATGGAGCGGGAGGCCAAACACAGATACGCAGTATTTT. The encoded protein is CASSEWSGRPNTDTQYF. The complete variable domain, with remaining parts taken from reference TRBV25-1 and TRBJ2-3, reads EADIYQTPRYLVIGTGKKITLECSQTMGHDKMYWYQQDPGMELHLIHYSYGVNSTEKGDLSSESTVSRIRTEHFPLTLESARPSHTSQYLCASSEWSGRPNTDTQYFGPGTRLTVL.